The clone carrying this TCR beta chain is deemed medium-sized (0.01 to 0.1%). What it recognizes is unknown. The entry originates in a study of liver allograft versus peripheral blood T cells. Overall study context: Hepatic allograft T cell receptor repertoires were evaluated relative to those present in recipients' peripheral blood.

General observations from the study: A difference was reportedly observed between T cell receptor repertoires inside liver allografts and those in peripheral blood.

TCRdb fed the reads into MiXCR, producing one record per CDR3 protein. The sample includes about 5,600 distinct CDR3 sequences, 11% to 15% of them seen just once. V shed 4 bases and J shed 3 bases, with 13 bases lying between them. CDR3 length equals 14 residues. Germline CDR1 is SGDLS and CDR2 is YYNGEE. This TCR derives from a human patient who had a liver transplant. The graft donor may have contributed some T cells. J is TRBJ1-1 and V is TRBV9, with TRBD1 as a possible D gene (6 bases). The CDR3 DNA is TGTGCCAGCAGCTTTTTACAGGGAGACACTGAAGCTTTCTTT. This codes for CASSFLQGDTEAFF.